Listed here are 11 T cell receptor beta chains from one sample, sequenced in a study of T-cell reconstitution after alpha-beta-depleted transplantation in children. Preparation of the TCRbeta library involved a method that used unique molecular identifiers. TCRdb passed the PCR reads through MiXCR, listing each CDR3 protein once. The table lists 280,000 or so distinct CDR3 sequences, roughly 11% of them singletons. Sequencing used peripheral blood, obtained 180 days after TCRalphabeta/CD19-depleted stem cell transplant. The receptors here all came from a male patient aged 2 to 9 who had a stem cell transplant for chronic granulomatous disease, so the T cells may come from the graft donor.

This clonotype came up many times. The rearrangement joins TRBV3-1 to TRBJ2-1; TRBD1 might be the D (6 bases). The germline gives CDR1 LGHDT, CDR2 YNNKEL (reference sequence). The V end was cut by 3 bases, the J end by 7 bases, with 10 bases between. The CDR3 is 13 amino acids. The CDR3 sequence is CASSQWGPNEQFF. In nucleotides, the CDR3 is TGTGCCAGCAGCCAGTGGGGGCCGAATGAGCAGTTCTTC.

This clonotype appeared many times. The chain employs TRBV11-2 and TRBJ2-3; 12 nucleotides agree with TRBD2. There are 20 residues in the CDR3. Germline V lookup: CDR1 SGHAT, CDR2 FQNNGV. V trimming: 7 bases; J trimming: 6 bases; junction bases outside the gene matches: 23. The CDR3, as DNA: TGTGCCAGCACCAACCAGCCCGGGGGCTTCGGACTAGCGGGGTGGGATACGCAGTATTTT. Protein sequence: CASTNQPGGFGLAGWDTQYF.

This clonotype was seen ten or more times. V gene TRBV29-1 combines with J gene TRBJ2-1, with 9 bases aligning to TRBD2. V lost 4 bases and J lost 2; bases outside the gene matches: 9. Germline CDR1 and CDR2: SQVTM and ANQGSEA. The CDR3 runs to 16 residues. This CDR3 is CSVVSSGEPTYNEQFF. DNA for the CDR3: TGCAGCGTTGTGTCTAGCGGGGAGCCCACCTACAATGAGCAGTTCTTC.

This clonotype was seen more than once but under ten times. CDR3 sequence: CASSRRLAGYNEQFF. The CDR3 DNA is TGTGCCAGCAGCCGACGACTAGCAGGCTACAATGAGCAGTTCTTC. V and J are TRBV14 and TRBJ2-1; 7 nucleotides line up with TRBD2. After removal of 4 bases from V and 3 bases from J, the junction contained 6 bases not matched to a gene. CDR1 is SGHDN, CDR2 FVKESK, per germline. The CDR3 has 15 amino acids.

This clonotype was detected many times. In nucleotides, the CDR3 is TGTGCTAGTGGCCCCCTTGGGGGAATGGCGCAGTATTTT. Translated, it gives CASGPLGGMAQYF. V gene TRBV12-5 combines with J gene TRBJ2-3; perhaps D is TRBD1 or TRBD2 (5 bases each). The V end lost 6 bases, the J end lost 10 bases, and 17 bases lay between the germline ends. CDR3 length equals 13 residues. Germline CDR1 and CDR2: LGHNT and FRNRAP.

This clonotype was detected many times. V is TRBV25-1 and J is TRBJ1-4; TRBD1 is a possible D gene (6 bases). Trimming left V 0 bases short and J 8 bases short, with 13 bases between. Per the germline V gene, CDR1 is MGHDK and CDR2 is SYGVNS. The CDR3 covers 15 residues. The CDR3 DNA reads as TGTGCCAGCAGTGAATACTGGGGGGCTGGAGAAAAACTGTTTTTT. Encoded protein: CASSEYWGAGEKLFF.

This clonotype was detected ten times or more. The V and J genes are TRBV9 and TRBJ2-3, with D unclear. V gave up 0 bases and J gave up 1 base, with 6 bases separating them. The CDR3 is 14 amino acids. The germline gives CDR1 SGDLS, CDR2 YYNGEE. The CDR3, as DNA: TGTGCCAGCAGCGTAGAACATGGCACAGATACGCAGTATTTT. Its translation is CASSVEHGTDTQYF.

In this sample, this clonotype turned up a few times. The chain combines TRBV7-2 with TRBJ2-2, with 9 nucleotides matching TRBD1. The CDR3 length is 18 residues. The V segment lost 3 bases and the J segment 7 bases; nucleotides outside the gene matches: 15. CDR1 is SGHTA, CDR2 FQGNSA, per germline. The CDR3 here is CASSFASPGTGLVGELFF. CDR3 in DNA: TGTGCCAGCAGCTTCGCCTCGCCCGGGACAGGGCTTGTCGGGGAGCTGTTTTTT.

In its sample, this clonotype was seen many times. V gene TRBV18 combines with J gene TRBJ2-1, with 11 bases matching TRBD2. With 2 bases clipped from V and 8 bases from J, the junction kept 14 bases outside the gene matches. The germline gives CDR1 KGHSH, CDR2 LQKENI. The CDR3 contains 18 residues. CDR3 protein: CASSPKVELAGAIDEQFF. CDR3 nucleotides: TGTGCCAGCTCACCAAAGGTTGAACTAGCGGGAGCAATTGATGAGCAGTTCTTC. The variable domain in full, completed from reference TRBV18 and TRBJ2-1, reads NAGVMQNPRHLVRRRGQEARLRCSPMKGHSHVYWYRQLPEEGLKFMVYLQKENIIDESGMPKERFSAEFPKEGPSILRIQQVVRGDSAAYFCASSPKVELAGAIDEQFFGPGTRLTVL.

This clonotype was found many times. The chain links TRBV12-5 to TRBJ1-3; D is ambiguous. CDR3 length: 16 residues. V shed 4 bases and J shed 1 base, with 14 bases lying between them. Germline lookup yields CDR1 LGHNT and CDR2 FRNRAP. The CDR3 sequence: CASGSRELESGNTIYF. The CDR3 coding sequence is TGTGCTAGTGGTTCCCGCGAGCTAGAGTCTGGAAACACCATATATTTT. Looking up the rest from reference TRBV12-5 and TRBJ1-3 gives the full variable domain: DARVTQTPRHKVTEMGQEVTMRCQPILGHNTVFWYRQTMMQGLELLAYFRNRAPLDDSGMPKDRFSAEMPDATLATLKIQPSEPRDSAVYFCASGSRELESGNTIYFGEGSWLTVV.

This clonotype was counted many times. The genes are TRBV28 and TRBJ2-5, with 11 bases lining up with TRBD2. The CDR3 is made up of 14 amino acids. The J segment lost 5 bases and the V segment lost 4 bases, leaving 3 bases of the junction unmatched. Germline lookup yields CDR1 MDHEN and CDR2 SYDVKM. CDR3 coding DNA: TGTGCCAGCAGTTGGGCTAGCGGGAGGGAGACCCAGTACTTC. It yields the protein CASSWASGRETQYF.